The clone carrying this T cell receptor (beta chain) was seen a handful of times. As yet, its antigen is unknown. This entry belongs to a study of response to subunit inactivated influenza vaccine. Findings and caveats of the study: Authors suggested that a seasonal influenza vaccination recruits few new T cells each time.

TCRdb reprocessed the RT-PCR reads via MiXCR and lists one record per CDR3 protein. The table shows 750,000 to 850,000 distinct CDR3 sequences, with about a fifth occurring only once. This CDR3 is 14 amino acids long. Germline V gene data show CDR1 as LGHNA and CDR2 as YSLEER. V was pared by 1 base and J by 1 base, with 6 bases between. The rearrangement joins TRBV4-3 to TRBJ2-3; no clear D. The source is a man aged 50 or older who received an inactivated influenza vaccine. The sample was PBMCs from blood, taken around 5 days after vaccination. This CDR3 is CASSQVWGTDTQYF. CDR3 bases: TGCGCCAGCAGCCAAGTATGGGGCACAGATACGCAGTATTTT.